Described below is a single T cell receptor (beta chain) sequence and its context. There are a few counts of this clonotype. Its antigen is still unknown. Base-call qualities are not available, and no considerably larger clone is one nucleotide away. This entry belongs to a study of T cells after yellow fever vaccination (dated by TCRdb to about 2019). A note on the overall study: The SMART-Seq v4 Ultra Low Input RNA kit was used to prepare libraries from fractions with low cell numbers. To track T-cell clones before and after primary and booster YFV17D yellow fever vaccination, bulk TCR alpha and beta repertoires were sequenced longitudinally. Two healthy male donors made up the cohort, one aged 18 to 29 years and the other aged 30 to 40 years. Blood was collected at multiple timepoints before and after primary and secondary immunization, and bulk PBMC replicates and cell subsets were isolated. Summary of the overall study and its limitations: Compared with the primary T-cell response, the secondary T-cell response was faster but weaker, reaching its peak on day 5 rather than on day 15. Computational filtering was needed because FACS-sorted repertoires could contain abundant contaminating clonotypes from the bulk population. Because the study included only a couple of donors, the extent to which the findings can be generalized is limited. A small share of clonotypes was detected in both CD4 and CD8 compartments, with the overlap likely arising from convergent recombination. Most clones expanded after primary vaccination (about 96% of CD4 and 88% of CD8) were re-detected after the booster, suggesting that broad memory maintenance occurred.

Counted from cysteine to phenylalanine, this CDR3 has 12 amino acids. Of all the DNA, just the CDR3 is kept, 36 bases in frame from base 1. As encoded in the germline V gene (reference sequence), CDR1 is SEHNR while CDR2 is FQNEAQ. Trimming at the junction amounts to 11 bases on V and 6 bases on J, and the germline ends lie 17 bases apart. TCR cDNA was synthesized by 5'RACE template switching, which introduced a universal primer site and unique molecular identifiers. cDNA synthesis was primed from both the TCR alpha and TCR beta constant segments. Library amplification used two PCR steps, and the second PCR step added sample barcodes and sequencing adapters. Libraries were sequenced on Illumina HiSeq 2500 (2x100 bp) or NovaSeq (2x150 bp). As for the original processing: Reads were demultiplexed and collapsed into UMI consensus sequences with MIGEC, and V(D)J alignment was performed with MiXCR. Clonotypes responding to the vaccine were identified with edgeR on replicate PBMC samples, with the criteria of FDR below 0.01 and a log2 fold change above 5 up to day 15. Bulk clonotypes were assigned CD4 or CD8 identity according to which sequenced CD4 or CD8 repertoire held them at higher abundance. TCRdb redid the processing of the public reads, applying fastp at Q25 and MiXCR, and retained in-frame beta chains. Entries that share a CDR3 protein sequence are merged under the most common genes and DNA. These V and J calls derive from TCRdb rather than the authors' analysis. The sample contains some 670,000 distinct CDR3 sequences, 9% to 15% of them found a single time. The top ten clones comprise more than 12% of the sample.

What the treatment or condition label conveys for this sample: live attenuated yellow fever vaccine strain. At each blood-draw timepoint, two biological replicates of bulk PBMCs were collected. A standard Ficoll-Paque protocol was used to isolate PBMCs from peripheral blood. TriZol was used to extract RNA from bulk PBMCs, CD4 and CD8 fractions, and dextramer-positive and dextramer-negative fractions. The sample consisted of PBMCs, taken on the day of the yellow fever booster vaccination. The receptor was derived from a man between 25 and 39 years old who received the YFV17D yellow fever vaccine. Recombination joined TRBV7-9 with TRBJ2-7, and perhaps TRBD1 as D gene, on 5 matching bases. The nucleotide sequence reads TGTGCCGTATCTGGCTATGGGGCCGAGCAGTACTTC. Its amino acids are CAVSGYGAEQYF. With all but the CDR3 taken from the reference TRBV7-9 and TRBJ2-7 genes, the full variable domain is: DTGVSQNPRHKITKRGQNVTFRCDPISEHNRLYWYRQTLGQGPEFLTYFQNEAQLEKSRLLSDRFSAERPKGSFSTLEIQRTEQGDSAMYLCAVSGYGAEQYFGPGTRLTVT.